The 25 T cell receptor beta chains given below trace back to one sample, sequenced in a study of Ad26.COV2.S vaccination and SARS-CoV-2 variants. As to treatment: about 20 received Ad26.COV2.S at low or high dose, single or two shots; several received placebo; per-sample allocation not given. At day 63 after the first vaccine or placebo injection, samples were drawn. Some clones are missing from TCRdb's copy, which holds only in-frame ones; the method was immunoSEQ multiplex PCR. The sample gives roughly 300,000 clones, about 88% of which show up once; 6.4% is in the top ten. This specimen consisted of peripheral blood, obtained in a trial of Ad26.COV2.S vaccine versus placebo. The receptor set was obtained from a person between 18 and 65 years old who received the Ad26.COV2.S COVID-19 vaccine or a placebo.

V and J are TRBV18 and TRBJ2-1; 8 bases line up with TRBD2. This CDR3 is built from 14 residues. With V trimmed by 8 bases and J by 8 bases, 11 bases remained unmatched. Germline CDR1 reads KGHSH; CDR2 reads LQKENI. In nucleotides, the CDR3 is TGTGCCAGCACACTAGCGGTTCCGCGGGATGAGCAGTTCTTC. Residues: CASTLAVPRDEQFF.

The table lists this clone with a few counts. This chain's CDR3 is CASSPGTSGPYEQYF. The CDR3 DNA is TGTGCCAGCAGCCCGGGGACTAGCGGACCCTACGAGCAGTACTTC. This chain joins TRBV5-4 and TRBJ2-7; the match to TRBD2 covers 11 bases. The length of the CDR3 is 15 residues. Germline assignment: CDR1 SGHNT and CDR2 YYREEE (reference sequence). V was pared by 4 bases and J by 2 bases, with 5 bases of the junction left unmatched.

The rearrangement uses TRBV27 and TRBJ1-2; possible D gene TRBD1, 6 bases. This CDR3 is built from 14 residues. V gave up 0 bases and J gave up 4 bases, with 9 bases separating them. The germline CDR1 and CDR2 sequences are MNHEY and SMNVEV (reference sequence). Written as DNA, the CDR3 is TGTGCCAGCAGTTTATCAGGGGGTCTCTATGGCTACACCTTC. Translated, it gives CASSLSGGLYGYTF.

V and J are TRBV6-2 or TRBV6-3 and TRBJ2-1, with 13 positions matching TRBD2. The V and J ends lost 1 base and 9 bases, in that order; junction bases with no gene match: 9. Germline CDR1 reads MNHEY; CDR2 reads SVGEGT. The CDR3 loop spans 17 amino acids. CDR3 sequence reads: CASSYYGLAGEYGEQFF. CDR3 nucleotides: TGTGCCAGCAGTTACTACGGACTAGCGGGAGAATACGGTGAGCAGTTCTTC.

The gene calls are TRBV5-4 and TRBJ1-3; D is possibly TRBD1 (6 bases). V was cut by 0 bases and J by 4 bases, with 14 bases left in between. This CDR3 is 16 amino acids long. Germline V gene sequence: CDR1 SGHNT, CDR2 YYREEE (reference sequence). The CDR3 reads CASSLVEGEEGNTIYF. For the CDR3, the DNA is TGTGCCAGCAGCTTGGTAGAGGGGGAGGAGGGAAACACCATATATTTT.

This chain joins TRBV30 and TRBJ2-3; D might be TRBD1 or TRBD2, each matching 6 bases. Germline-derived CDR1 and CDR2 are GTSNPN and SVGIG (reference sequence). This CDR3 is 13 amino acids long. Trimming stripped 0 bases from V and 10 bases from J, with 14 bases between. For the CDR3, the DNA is TGTGCCTGGAGTGTACAAGGGGGGTTATCGCAGTATTTT. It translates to CAWSVQGGLSQYF. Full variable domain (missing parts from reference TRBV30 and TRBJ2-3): SQTIHQWPATLVQPVGSPLSLECTVEGTSNPNLYWYRQAAGRGLQLLFYSVGIGQISSEVPQNLSASRPQDRQFILSSKKLLLSDSGFYLCAWSVQGGLSQYFGPGTRLTVL.

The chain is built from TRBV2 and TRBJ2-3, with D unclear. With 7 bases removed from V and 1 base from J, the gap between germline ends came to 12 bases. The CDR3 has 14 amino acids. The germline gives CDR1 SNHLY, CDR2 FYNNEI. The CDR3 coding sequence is TGTGCCAGCAAGGTGAGCTGGGGCACAGATACGCAGTATTTT. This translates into CASKVSWGTDTQYF. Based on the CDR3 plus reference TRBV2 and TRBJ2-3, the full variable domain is EPEVTQTPSHQVTQMGQEVILRCVPISNHLYFYWYRQILGQKVEFLVSFYNNEISEKSEIFDDQFSVERPDGSNFTLKIRSTKLEDSAMYFCASKVSWGTDTQYFGPGTRLTVL.

In nucleotides, the CDR3 is TGTGCCAGCTTCTCTGGGGCCAACGTCCTGACTTTC. It yields the protein CASFSGANVLTF. The chain combines TRBV12-3 or TRBV12-4 with TRBJ2-6; D gene ambiguous. The CDR3 covers 12 residues. V lost 8 bases to trimming and J lost 0 bases, with 2 bases between them.

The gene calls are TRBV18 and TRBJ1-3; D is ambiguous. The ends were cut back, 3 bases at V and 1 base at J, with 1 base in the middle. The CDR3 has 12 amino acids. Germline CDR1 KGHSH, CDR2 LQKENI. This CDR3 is CASSPSGNTIYF. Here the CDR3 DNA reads TGTGCCAGCTCACCGTCTGGAAACACCATATATTTT.

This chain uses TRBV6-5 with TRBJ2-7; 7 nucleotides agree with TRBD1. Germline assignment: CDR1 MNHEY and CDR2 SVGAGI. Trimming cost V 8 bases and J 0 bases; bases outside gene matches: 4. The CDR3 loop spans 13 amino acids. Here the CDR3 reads CASVGDSSYEQYF. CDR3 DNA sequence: TGTGCCAGCGTGGGGGACAGCTCCTACGAGCAGTACTTC.

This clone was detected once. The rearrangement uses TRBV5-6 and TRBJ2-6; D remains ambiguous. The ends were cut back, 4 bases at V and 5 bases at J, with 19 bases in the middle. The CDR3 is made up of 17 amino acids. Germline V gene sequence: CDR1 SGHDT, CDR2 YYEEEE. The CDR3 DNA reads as TGTGCCAGCAGCCCCACCTCACGGGTATCTAGGGCCAACGTCCTGACTTTC. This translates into CASSPTSRVSRANVLTF.

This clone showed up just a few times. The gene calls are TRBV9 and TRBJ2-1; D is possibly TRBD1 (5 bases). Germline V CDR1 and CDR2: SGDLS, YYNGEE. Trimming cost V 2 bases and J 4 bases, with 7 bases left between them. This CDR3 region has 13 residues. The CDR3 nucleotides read TGTGCCAGCAGCGTTAGGGGTTACAATGAGCAGTTCTTC. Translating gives CASSVRGYNEQFF.

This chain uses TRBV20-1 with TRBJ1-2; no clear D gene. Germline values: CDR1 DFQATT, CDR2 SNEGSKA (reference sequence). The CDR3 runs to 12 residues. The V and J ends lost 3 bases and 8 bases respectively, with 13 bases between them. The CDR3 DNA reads TGCAGTGCTAGTCCGTTCGTCGGGGGCTACACCTTC. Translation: CSASPFVGGYTF.

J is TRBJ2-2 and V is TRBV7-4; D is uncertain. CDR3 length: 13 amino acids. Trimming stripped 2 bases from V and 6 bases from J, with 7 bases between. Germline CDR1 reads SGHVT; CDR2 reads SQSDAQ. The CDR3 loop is CASSLKGSGELFF. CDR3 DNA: TGTGCCAGCAGCTTAAAAGGGTCCGGGGAGCTGTTTTTT. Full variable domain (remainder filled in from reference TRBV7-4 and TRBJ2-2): GAGVSQSPRYKVAKRGRDVALRCDSISGHVTLYWYRQTLGQGSEVLTYSQSDAQRDKSGRPSGRFSAERPERSVSTLKIQRTEQGDSAVYLCASSLKGSGELFFGEGSRLTVL.

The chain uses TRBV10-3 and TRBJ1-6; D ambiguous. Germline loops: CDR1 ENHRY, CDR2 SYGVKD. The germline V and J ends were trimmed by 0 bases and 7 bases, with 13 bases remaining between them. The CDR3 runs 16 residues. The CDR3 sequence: CAISESRSLTNSPLHF. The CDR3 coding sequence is TGTGCCATCAGTGAGTCAAGAAGCCTAACCAATTCACCCCTCCACTTT.

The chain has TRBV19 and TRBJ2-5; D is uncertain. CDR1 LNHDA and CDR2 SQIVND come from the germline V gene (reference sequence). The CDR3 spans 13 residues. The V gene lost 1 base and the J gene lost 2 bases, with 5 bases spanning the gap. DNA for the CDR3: TGTGCCAGTAGTATAGTACAGCAAGAGACCCAGTACTTC. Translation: CASSIVQQETQYF.

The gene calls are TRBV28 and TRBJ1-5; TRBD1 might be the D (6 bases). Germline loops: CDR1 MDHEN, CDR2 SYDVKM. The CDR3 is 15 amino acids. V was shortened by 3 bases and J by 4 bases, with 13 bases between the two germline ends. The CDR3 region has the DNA TGTGCCAGCAGTTTTTTAGGGGGGGCTAATCAGCCCCAGCATTTT. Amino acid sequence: CASSFLGGANQPQHF.

CDR3 coding DNA: TGTGCCACCGAGGAGATCGACACCGGGGAGCTGTTTTTT. This translates into CATEEIDTGELFF. J is TRBJ2-2 and V is TRBV15; D is ambiguous. CDR3 length: 13 residues. V lost 8 bases to trimming and J lost 3 bases, with 10 bases between them. CDR1 and CDR2 (germline): LNHNV, YYDKDF (reference sequence).

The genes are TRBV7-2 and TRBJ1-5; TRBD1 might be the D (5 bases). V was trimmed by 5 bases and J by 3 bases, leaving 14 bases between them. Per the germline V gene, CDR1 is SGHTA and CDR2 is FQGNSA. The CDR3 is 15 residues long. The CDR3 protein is CASSHLTDYNQPQHF. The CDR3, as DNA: TGTGCCAGCAGCCACCTGACAGATTACAATCAGCCCCAGCATTTT. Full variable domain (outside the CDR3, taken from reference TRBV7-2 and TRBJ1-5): GAGVSQSPSNKVTEKGKDVELRCDPISGHTALYWYRQSLGQGLEFLIYFQGNSAPDKSGLPSDRFSAERTGGSVSTLTIQRTQQEDSAVYLCASSHLTDYNQPQHFGDGTRLSIL.

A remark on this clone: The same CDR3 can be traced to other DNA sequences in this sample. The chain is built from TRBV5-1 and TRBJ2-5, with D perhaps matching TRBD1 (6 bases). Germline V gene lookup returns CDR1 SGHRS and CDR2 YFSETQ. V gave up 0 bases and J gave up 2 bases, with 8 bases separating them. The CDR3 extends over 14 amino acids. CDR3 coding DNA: TGCGCCAGCAGCTTGGGGGGGCCACAAGAGACCCAGTACTTC. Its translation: CASSLGGPQETQYF.

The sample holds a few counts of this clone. In nucleotides, the CDR3 is TGTGCCAGCTCACCCGGACAGGGTGGGAATTCACCCCTCCACTTT. It is translated as CASSPGQGGNSPLHF. This chain joins TRBV18 and TRBJ1-6, with 8 bases lining up with TRBD1. This CDR3 is built from 15 residues. Germline CDR1 and CDR2: KGHSH and LQKENI. The V segment lost 3 bases and the J segment 7 bases; nucleotides outside the gene matches: 5.

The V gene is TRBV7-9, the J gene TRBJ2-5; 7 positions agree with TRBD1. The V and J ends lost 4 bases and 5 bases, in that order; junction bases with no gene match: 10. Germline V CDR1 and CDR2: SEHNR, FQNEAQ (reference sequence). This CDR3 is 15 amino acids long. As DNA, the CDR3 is TGTGCCAGCAGCTCCGGGATAGGGGGCAGGGAGACCCAGTACTTC. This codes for CASSSGIGGRETQYF.

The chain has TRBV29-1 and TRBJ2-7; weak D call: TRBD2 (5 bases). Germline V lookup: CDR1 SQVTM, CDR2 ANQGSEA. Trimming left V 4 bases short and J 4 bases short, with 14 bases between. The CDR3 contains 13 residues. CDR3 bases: TGCAGCGTTGGAGCGACCCGGGGTTACGAGCAGTACTTC. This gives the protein CSVGATRGYEQYF.

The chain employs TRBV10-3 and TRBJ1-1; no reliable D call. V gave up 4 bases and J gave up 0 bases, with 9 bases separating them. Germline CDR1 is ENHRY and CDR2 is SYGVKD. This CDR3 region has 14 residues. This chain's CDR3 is CAISGLQLNTEAFF. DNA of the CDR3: TGTGCCATCAGTGGTTTGCAGTTGAACACTGAAGCTTTCTTT.

In nucleotides, the CDR3 is TGCGCCAGCAGCCCAAGTGATCGGGGGGCCCTTGCCTCCTACAATGAGCAGTTCTTC. It codes for CASSPSDRGALASYNEQFF. The chain links TRBV4-1 to TRBJ2-1, with D perhaps TRBD2 (7 bases). V was pared by 4 bases and J by 0 bases, with 22 bases between. Looked up from germline, CDR1 is MGHRA and CDR2 is YSYEKL. The CDR3 extends over 19 amino acids.